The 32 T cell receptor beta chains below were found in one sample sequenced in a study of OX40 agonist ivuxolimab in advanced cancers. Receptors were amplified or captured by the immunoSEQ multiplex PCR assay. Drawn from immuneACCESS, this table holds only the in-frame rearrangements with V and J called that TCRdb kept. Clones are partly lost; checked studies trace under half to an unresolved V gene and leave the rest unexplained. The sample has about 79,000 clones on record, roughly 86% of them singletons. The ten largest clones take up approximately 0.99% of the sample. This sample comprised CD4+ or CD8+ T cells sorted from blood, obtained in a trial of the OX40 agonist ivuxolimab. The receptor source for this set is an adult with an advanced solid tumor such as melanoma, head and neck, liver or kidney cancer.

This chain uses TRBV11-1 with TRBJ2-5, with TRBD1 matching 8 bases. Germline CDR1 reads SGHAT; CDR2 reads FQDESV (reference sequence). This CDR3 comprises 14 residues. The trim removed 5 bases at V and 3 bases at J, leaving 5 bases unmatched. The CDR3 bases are TGTGCCAGCAGCACGACAGGGGTTAAAGAGACCCAGTACTTC. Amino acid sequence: CASSTTGVKETQYF. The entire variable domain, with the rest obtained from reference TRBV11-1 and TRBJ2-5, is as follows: EAEVAQSPRYKITEKSQAVAFWCDPISGHATLYWYRQILGQGPELLVQFQDESVVDDSQLPKDRFSAERLKGVDSTLKIQPAELGDSAMYLCASSTTGVKETQYFGPGTRLLVL.

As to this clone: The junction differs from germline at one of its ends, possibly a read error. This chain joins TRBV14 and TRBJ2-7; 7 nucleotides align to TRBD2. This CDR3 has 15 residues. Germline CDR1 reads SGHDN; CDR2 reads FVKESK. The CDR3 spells CASSRLGDYSYKQYF. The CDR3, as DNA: TGTGCCAGCAGCCGGCTCGGGGACTACTCCTACAAGCAGTACTTC.

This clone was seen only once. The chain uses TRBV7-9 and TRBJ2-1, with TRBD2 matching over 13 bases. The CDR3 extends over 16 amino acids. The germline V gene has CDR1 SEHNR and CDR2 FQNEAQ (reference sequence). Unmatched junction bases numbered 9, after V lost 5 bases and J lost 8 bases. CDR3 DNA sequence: TGTGCCAGCAGCGAAGGACTAGCGGGAGAATGGGATGAGCAGTTCTTC. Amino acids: CASSEGLAGEWDEQFF. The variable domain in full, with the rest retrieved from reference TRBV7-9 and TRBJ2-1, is DTGVSQNPRHKITKRGQNVTFRCDPISEHNRLYWYRQTLGQGPEFLTYFQNEAQLEKSRLLSDRFSAERPKGSFSTLEIQRTEQGDSAMYLCASSEGLAGEWDEQFFGPGTRLTVL.

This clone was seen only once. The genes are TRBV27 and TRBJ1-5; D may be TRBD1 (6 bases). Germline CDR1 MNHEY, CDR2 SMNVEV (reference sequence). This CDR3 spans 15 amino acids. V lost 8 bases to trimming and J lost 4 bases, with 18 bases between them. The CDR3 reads CASVYERGANQPQHF. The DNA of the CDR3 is TGTGCCAGCGTCTATGAACGGGGGGCAAATCAGCCCCAGCATTTT.

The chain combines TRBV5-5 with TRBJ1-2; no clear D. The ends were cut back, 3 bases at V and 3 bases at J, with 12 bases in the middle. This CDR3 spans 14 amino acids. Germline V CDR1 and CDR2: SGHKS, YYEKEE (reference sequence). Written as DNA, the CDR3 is TGTGCCAGCAGCTCTCAGGACGGTTACTATGGCTACACCTTC. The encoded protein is CASSSQDGYYGYTF.

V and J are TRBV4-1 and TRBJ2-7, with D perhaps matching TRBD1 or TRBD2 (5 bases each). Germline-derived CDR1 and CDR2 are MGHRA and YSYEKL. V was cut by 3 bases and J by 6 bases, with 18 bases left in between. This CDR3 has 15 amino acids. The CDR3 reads CASSHPPRGVIEQYF. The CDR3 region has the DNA TGCGCCAGCAGCCATCCTCCCAGAGGGGTCATCGAGCAGTACTTC.

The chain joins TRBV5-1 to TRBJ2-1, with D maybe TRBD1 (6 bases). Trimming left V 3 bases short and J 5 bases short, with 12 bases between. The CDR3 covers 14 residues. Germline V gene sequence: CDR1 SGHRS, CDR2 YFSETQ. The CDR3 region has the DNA TGCGCCAGCAGCTCCGGACAGACCCACAATGAGCAGTTCTTC. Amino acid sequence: CASSSGQTHNEQFF.

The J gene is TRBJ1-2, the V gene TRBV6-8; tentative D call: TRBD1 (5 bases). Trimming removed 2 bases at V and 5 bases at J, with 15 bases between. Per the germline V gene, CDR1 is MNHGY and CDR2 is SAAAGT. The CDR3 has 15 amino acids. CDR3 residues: CASSYPTGRRYGYTF. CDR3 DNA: TGTGCCAGCAGTTACCCGACGGGACGCCGATATGGCTACACCTTC.

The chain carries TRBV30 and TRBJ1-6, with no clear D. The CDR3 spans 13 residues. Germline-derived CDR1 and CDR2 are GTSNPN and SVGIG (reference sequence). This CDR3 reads CSARVGGESPLHF. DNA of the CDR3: TGTTCAGCCCGAGTGGGTGGTGAGTCACCCCTCCACTTT.

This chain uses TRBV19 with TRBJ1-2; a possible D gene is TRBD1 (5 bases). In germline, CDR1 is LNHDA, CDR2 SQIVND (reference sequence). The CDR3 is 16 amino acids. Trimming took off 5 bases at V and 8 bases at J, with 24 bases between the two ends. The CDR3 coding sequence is TGTGCCAGTAGTCCGGAAACAGGCCGAAGAATTAGGGGCTACACCTTC. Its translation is CASSPETGRRIRGYTF.

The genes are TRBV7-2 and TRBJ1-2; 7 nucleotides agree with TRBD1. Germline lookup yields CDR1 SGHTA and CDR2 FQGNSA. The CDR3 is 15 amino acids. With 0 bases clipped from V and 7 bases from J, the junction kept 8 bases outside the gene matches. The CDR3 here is CASSLAPDRPFGYTF. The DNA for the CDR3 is TGTGCCAGCAGCTTAGCGCCGGACAGGCCGTTTGGCTACACCTTC.

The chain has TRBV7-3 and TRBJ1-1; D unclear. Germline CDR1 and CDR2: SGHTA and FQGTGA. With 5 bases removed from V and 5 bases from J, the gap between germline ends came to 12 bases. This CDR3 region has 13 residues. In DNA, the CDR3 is TGTGCCAGCAGCCTGAAATCTCTAACTGAAGCTTTCTTT. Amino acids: CASSLKSLTEAFF.

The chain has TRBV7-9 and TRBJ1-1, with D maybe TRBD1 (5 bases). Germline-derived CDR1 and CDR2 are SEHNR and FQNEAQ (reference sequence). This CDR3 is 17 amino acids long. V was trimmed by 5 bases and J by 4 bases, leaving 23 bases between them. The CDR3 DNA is TGTGCCAGCAGCCCCGGGGGTACGGGCCGCTGGGGCACTGAAGCTTTCTTT. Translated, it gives CASSPGGTGRWGTEAFF.

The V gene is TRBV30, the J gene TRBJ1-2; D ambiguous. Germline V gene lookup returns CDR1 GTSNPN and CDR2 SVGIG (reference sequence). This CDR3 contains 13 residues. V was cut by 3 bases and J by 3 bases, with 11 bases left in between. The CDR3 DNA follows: TGTGCCTGGAGGCCCACGTTACACTATGGCTACACCTTC. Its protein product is CAWRPTLHYGYTF.

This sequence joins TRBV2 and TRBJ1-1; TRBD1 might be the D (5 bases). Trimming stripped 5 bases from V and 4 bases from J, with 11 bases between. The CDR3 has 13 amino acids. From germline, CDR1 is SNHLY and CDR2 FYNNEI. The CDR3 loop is CASSLGGGTEAFF. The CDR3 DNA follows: TGTGCCAGCAGTTTGGGGGGGGGCACTGAAGCTTTCTTT.

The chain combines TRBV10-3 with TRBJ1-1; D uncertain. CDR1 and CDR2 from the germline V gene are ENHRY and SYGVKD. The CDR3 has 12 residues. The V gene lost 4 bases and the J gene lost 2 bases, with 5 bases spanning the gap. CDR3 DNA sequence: TGTGCCATCAGTGCAAGAAACACTGAAGCTTTCTTT. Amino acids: CAISARNTEAFF.

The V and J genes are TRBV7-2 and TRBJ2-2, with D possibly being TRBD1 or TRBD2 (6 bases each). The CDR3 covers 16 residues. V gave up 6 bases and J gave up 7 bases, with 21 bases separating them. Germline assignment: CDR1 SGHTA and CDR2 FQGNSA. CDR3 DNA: TGTGCCAGCAGGCCACGGGGGCTCGGGAAGGTCGGGGAGCTGTTTTTT. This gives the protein CASRPRGLGKVGELFF. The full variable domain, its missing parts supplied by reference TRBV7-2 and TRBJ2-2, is GAGVSQSPSNKVTEKGKDVELRCDPISGHTALYWYRQSLGQGLEFLIYFQGNSAPDKSGLPSDRFSAERTGGSVSTLTIQRTQQEDSAVYLCASRPRGLGKVGELFFGEGSRLTVL.

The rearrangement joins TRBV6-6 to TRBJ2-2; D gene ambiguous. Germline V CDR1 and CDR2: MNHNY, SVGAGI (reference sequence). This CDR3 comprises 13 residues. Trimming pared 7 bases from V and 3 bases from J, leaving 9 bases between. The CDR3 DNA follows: TGTGCCAGCAATTCGGCGGACACCGGGGAGCTGTTTTTT. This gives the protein CASNSADTGELFF.

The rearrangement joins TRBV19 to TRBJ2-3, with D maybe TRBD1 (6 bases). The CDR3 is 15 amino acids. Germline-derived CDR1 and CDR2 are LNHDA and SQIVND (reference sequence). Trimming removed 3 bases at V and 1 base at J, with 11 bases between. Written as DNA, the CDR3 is TGTGCCAGTAGTATTCAGGGGCCCGGCACAGATACGCAGTATTTT. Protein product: CASSIQGPGTDTQYF.

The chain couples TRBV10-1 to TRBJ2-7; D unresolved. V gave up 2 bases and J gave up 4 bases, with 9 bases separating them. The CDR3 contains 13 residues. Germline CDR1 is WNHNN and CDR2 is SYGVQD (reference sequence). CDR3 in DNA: TGCGCCAGCAGTGAGGTGAAGGGATACGAGCAGTACTTC. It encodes CASSEVKGYEQYF.

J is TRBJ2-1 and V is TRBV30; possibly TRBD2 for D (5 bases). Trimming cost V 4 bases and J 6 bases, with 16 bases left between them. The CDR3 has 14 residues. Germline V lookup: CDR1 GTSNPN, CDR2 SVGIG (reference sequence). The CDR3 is CAWKNRPAANEQFF. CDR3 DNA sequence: TGTGCCTGGAAAAACCGACCAGCGGCCAATGAGCAGTTCTTC.

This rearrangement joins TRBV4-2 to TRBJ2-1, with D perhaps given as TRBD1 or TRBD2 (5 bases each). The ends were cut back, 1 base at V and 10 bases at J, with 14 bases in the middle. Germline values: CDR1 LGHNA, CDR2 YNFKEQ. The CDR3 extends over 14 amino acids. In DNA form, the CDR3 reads TGTGCCAGCAGCCAAGGATGGTCGGGGCGGGAGCAGTTCTTC. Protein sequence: CASSQGWSGREQFF.

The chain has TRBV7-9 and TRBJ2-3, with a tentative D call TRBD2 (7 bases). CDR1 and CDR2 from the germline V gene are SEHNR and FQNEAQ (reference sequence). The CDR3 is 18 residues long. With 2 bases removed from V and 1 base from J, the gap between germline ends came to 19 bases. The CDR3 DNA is TGTGCCAGCAGCTTATACCCCCGGTGGGGGGGCCGCACAGATACGCAGTATTTT. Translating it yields CASSLYPRWGGRTDTQYF.

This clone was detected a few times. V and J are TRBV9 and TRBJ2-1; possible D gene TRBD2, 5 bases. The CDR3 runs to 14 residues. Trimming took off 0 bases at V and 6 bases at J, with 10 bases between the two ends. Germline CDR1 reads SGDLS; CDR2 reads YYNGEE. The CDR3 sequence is CASSVAGGRNEQFF. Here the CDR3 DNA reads TGTGCCAGCAGCGTAGCTGGAGGCCGCAATGAGCAGTTCTTC.

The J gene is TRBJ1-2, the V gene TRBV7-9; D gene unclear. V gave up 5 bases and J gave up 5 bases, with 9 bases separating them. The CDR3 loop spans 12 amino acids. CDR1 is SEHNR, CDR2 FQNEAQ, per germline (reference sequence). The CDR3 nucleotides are TGTGCCAGCAGCGGCGGGCTTTATGGCTACACCTTC. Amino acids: CASSGGLYGYTF. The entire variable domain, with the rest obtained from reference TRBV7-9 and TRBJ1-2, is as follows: DTGVSQNPRHKITKRGQNVTFRCDPISEHNRLYWYRQTLGQGPEFLTYFQNEAQLEKSRLLSDRFSAERPKGSFSTLEIQRTEQGDSAMYLCASSGGLYGYTFGSGTRLTVV.

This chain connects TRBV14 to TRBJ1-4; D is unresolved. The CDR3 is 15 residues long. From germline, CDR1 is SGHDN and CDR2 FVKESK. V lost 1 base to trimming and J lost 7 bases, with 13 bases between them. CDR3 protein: CASSQGAGKGEKLFF. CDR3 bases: TGTGCCAGCAGCCAAGGGGCAGGAAAAGGTGAAAAACTGTTTTTT.

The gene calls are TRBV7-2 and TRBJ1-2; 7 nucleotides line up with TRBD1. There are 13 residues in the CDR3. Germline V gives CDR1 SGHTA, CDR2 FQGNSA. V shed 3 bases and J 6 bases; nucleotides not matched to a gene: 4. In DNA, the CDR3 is TGTGCCAGCAGCTTCCGACAGGGCGATGGCTACACCTTC. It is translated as CASSFRQGDGYTF.

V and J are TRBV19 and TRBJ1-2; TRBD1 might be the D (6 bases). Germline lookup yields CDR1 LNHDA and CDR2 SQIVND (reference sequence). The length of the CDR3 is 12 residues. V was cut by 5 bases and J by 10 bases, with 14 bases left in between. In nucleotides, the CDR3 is TGTGCCAGTAGTTTCCGGGACATTGACTACACCTTC. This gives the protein CASSFRDIDYTF. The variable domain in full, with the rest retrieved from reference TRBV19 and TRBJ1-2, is DGGITQSPKYLFRKEGQNVTLSCEQNLNHDAMYWYRQDPGQGLRLIYYSQIVNDFQKGDIAEGYSVSREKKESFPLTVTSAQKNPTAFYLCASSFRDIDYTFGSGTRLTVV.

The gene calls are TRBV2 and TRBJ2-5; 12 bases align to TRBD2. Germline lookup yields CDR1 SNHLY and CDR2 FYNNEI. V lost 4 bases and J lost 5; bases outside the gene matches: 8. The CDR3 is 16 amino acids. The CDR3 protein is CASSVGLAGPGETQYF. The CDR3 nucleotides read TGTGCCAGCAGTGTCGGACTAGCGGGGCCTGGGGAGACCCAGTACTTC.

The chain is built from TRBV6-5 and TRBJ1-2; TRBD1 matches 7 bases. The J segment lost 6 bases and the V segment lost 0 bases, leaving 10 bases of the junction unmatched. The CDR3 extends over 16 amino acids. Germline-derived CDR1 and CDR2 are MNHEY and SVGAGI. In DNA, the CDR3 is TGTGCCAGCAGTTACTCGAAAAGGGGACAGAGGAATGGCTACACCTTC. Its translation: CASSYSKRGQRNGYTF.

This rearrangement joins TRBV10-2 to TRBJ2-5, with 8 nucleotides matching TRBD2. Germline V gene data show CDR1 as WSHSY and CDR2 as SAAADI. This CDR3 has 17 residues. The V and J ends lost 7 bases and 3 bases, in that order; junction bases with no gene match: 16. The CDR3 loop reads CASNPIGLAANKETQYF. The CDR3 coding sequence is TGCGCCAGCAACCCAATAGGACTAGCAGCCAACAAAGAGACCCAGTACTTC.

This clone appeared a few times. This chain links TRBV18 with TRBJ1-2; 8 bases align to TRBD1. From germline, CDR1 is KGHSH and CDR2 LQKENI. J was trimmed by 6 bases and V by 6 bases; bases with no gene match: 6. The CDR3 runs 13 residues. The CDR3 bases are TGTGCCAGCTCGCCGGGACAGGATAATGGCTACACCTTC. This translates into CASSPGQDNGYTF.